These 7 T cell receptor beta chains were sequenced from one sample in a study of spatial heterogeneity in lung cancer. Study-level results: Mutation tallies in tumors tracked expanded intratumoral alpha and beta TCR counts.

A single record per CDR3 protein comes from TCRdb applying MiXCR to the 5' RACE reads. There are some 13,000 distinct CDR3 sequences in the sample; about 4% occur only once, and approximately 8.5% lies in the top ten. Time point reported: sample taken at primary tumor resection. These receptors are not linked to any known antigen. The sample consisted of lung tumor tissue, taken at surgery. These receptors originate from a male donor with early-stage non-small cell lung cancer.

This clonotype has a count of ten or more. Here the CDR3 DNA reads TGTGCCAGCAGCAAAAGCGGAGGGGCCTACGAGCAGTACTTC. This codes for CASSKSGGAYEQYF. The V and J genes are TRBV5-4 and TRBJ2-7; maybe TRBD2 (6 bases). The CDR3 runs 14 residues. Trimming took 4 bases from V and 2 from J, leaving 13 bases between them. Germline CDR1 is SGHNT and CDR2 is YYREEE (reference sequence).

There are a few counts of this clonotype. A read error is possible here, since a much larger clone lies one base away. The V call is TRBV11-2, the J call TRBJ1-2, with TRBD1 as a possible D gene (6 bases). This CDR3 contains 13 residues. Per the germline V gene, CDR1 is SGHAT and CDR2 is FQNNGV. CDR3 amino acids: CASSLAGADGYNF. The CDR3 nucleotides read TGTGCCAGCAGCTTAGCAGGGGCCGATGGCTACAACTTC.

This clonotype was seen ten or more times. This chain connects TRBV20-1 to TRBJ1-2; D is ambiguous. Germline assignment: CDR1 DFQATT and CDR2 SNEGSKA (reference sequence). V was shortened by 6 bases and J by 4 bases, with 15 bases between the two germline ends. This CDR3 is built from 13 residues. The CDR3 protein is CSALRTDPYGYTF. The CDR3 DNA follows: TGCAGTGCCCTCCGGACGGACCCCTATGGCTACACCTTC.

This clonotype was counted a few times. The CDR3 sequence is CASRDYRARNTEAFF. DNA for the CDR3: TGTGCCAGCAGAGATTACAGGGCAAGGAACACTGAAGCTTTCTTT. The chain uses TRBV27 and TRBJ1-1; possibly TRBD1 for D (6 bases). CDR1 MNHEY and CDR2 SMNVEV come from the germline V gene (reference sequence). The CDR3 is made up of 15 amino acids. Trimming stripped 6 bases from V and 1 base from J, with 15 bases between.

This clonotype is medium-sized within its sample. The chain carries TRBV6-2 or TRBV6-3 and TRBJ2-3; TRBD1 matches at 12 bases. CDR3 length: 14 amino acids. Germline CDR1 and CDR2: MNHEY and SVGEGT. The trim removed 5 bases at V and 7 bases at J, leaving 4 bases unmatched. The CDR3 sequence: CASSGTGGANTQYF. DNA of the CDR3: TGTGCCAGCAGTGGGACAGGGGGCGCAAATACGCAGTATTTT.

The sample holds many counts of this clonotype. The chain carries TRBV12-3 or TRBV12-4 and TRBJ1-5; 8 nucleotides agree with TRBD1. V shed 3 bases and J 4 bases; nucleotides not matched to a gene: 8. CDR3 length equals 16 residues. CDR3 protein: CASSFFGQGRNQPQHF. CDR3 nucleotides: TGTGCCAGCAGTTTTTTCGGACAGGGAAGGAATCAGCCCCAGCATTTT.

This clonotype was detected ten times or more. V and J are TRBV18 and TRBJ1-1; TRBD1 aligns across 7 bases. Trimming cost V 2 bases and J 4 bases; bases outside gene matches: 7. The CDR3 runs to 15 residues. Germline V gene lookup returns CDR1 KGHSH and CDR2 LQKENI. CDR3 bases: TGTGCCAGCTCACCAAGTCAGGGGGTAATCACTGAAGCTTTCTTT. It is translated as CASSPSQGVITEAFF.